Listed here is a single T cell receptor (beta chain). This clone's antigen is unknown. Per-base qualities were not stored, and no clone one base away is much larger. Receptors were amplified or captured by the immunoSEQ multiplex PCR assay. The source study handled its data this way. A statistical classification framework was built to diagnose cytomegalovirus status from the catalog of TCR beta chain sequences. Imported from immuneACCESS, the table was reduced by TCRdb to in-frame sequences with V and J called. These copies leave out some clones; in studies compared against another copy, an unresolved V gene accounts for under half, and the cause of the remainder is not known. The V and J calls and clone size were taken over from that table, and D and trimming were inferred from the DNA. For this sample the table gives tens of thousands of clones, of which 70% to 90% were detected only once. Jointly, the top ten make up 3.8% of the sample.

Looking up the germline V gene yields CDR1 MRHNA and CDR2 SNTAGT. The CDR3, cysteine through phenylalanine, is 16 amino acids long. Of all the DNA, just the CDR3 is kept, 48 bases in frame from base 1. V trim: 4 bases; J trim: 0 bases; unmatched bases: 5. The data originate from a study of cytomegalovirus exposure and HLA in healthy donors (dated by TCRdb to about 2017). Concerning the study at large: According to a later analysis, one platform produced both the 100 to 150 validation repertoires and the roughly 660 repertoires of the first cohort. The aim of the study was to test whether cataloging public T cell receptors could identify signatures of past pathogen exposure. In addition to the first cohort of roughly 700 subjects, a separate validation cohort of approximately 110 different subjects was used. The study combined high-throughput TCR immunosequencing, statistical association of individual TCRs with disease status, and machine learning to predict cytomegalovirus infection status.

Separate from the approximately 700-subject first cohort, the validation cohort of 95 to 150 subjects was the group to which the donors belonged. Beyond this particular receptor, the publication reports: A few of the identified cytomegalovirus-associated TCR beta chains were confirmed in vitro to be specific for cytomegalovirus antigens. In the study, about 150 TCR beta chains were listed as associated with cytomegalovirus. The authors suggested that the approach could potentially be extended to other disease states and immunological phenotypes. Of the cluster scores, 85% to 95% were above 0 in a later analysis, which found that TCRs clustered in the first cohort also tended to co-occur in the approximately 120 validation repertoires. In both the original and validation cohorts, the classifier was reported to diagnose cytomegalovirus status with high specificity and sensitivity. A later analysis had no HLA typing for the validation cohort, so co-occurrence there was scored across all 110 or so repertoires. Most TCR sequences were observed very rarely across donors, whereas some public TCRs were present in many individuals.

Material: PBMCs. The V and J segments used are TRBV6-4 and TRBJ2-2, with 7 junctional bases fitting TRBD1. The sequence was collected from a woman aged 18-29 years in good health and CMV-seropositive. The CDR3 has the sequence CASSARQGANTGELFF. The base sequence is TGTGCCAGCAGTGCTCGACAGGGTGCGAACACCGGGGAGCTGTTTTTT.